The 29 T cell receptor beta chains given below trace back to one sample, sequenced in a study of shared clonotypes between healthy human individuals. Some clones are missing from TCRdb's copy, which holds only in-frame ones; the method was immunoSEQ multiplex PCR. The data hold about 480,000 clones, with 79% observed a single time. Sequencing was performed on PBMCs. Source of these receptors: a woman between 35 and 50 years old in good health. Some clones in this sample may be carry-over from other donors' samples.

The chain recombines TRBV18 with TRBJ1-4, with a tentative D call TRBD1 (5 bases). The CDR3 contains 15 residues. Germline assignment: CDR1 KGHSH and CDR2 LQKENI. V was pared by 5 bases and J by 0 bases, with 10 bases between. CDR3 region: CASSKETATNEKLFF. In nucleotides, the CDR3 is TGTGCCAGCTCAAAGGAGACAGCAACTAATGAAAAACTGTTTTTT.

The table lists this clone with a few counts. This sequence joins TRBV6-1 and TRBJ2-7; TRBD2 aligns across 7 bases. The CDR3 runs 14 residues. The V gene end was trimmed by 7 bases and the J gene end by 1 base; junction bases not matched to a gene: 7. CDR1 is MNHNS and CDR2 is SASEGT in the germline V gene. The CDR3 bases are TGTGCCAGCATCTTAGGGAGGGGTTCCTACGAGCAGTACTTC. It codes for CASILGRGSYEQYF.

The chain uses TRBV27 and TRBJ2-1, with TRBD2 identical over 14 bases. The junction had 6 bases not matched to a gene; V was cut back by 3 bases and J by 2 bases. The CDR3 totals 18 residues. Germline V gene sequence: CDR1 MNHEY, CDR2 SMNVEV (reference sequence). The CDR3, as DNA: TGTGCCAGCAGTTTTTTGGGACTAGCGGGAGTCGCCTACAATGAGCAGTTCTTC. It yields the protein CASSFLGLAGVAYNEQFF.

The chain uses TRBV15 and TRBJ1-2; the D is unclear. The CDR3 covers 13 residues. Looked up from germline, CDR1 is LNHNV and CDR2 is YYDKDF (reference sequence). Trimming pared 1 base from V and 4 bases from J, leaving 7 bases between. For the CDR3, the DNA is TGTGCCACCAGCAGAGGAGGAGCCTATGGCTACACCTTC. It yields the protein CATSRGGAYGYTF.

V gene TRBV6-1 combines with J gene TRBJ2-7; 7 bases line up with TRBD2. V gave up 2 bases and J gave up 13 bases; unmatched junction bases: 14. The CDR3 contains 14 residues. Germline V CDR1 and CDR2: MNHNS, SASEGT. The CDR3 sequence is CASSELPTSFDDYF. CDR3 nucleotide sequence: TGTGCCAGCAGTGAACTGCCGACTAGCTTCGATGATTACTTC.

This rearrangement joins TRBV4-3 to TRBJ2-5; a possible D gene is TRBD2 (5 bases). TRBJ2-7 matches the DNA end more closely, so the J call is doubtful. This CDR3 region has 14 residues. Germline values: CDR1 LGHNA, CDR2 YSLEER. CDR3 DNA sequence: TGCGCCAGCAGCCCCGGGGTTATAACCTACGAGCAGTACTTC. Protein product: CASSPGVITYEQYF.

V is TRBV7-6 and J is TRBJ2-7; no firm D call. CDR1 is SGHVS and CDR2 is FNYEAQ in the germline V gene. CDR3 length: 12 residues. V lost 1 base to trimming and J lost 4 bases, with 5 bases between them. CDR3 residues: CASSLVGYEQYF. CDR3 sequence (DNA): TGTGCCAGCAGCTTAGTTGGGTACGAGCAGTACTTC.

V and J are TRBV9 and TRBJ1-1; TRBD1 is a possible D gene (5 bases). V lost 4 bases and J lost 1, with 11 bases in between. Germline V CDR1 and CDR2: SGDLS, YYNGEE. The CDR3 contains 14 residues. The CDR3 region is CASSRLGGNTEAFF. In DNA, the CDR3 is TGTGCCAGCAGCCGACTGGGGGGGAACACTGAAGCTTTCTTT.

This clone was picked up many times. The chain recombines TRBV18 with TRBJ1-1; possibly TRBD1 for D (6 bases). This CDR3 has 16 amino acids. The germline V gene encodes CDR1 KGHSH and CDR2 LQKENI. Trimming stripped 0 bases from V and 1 base from J, with 12 bases between. As DNA, the CDR3 is TGTGCCAGCTCACCACCCTTACAGGGACCGAACACTGAAGCTTTCTTT. Translated: CASSPPLQGPNTEAFF.

The chain joins TRBV4-2 to TRBJ2-2, with D perhaps matching TRBD2 (6 bases). The CDR3 length is 17 residues. Germline assignment: CDR1 LGHNA and CDR2 YNFKEQ. V lost 4 bases, J lost 1 base, and 16 bases lay in between. CDR3 DNA sequence: TGTGCCAGCAGCCTTCACTCCGGGACTGGGAACACCGGGGAGCTGTTTTTT. Protein sequence: CASSLHSGTGNTGELFF.

The chain couples TRBV10-3 to TRBJ1-2; D unclear. The V end lost 5 bases, the J end lost 6 bases, and 10 bases lay between the germline ends. The CDR3 extends over 12 amino acids. In germline, CDR1 is ENHRY, CDR2 SYGVKD. CDR3 coding DNA: TGTGCCATCAGTCCTACTGGAGATGGCTACACCTTC. It yields the protein CAISPTGDGYTF.

This clone was seen ten or more times. V and J are TRBV7-2 and TRBJ1-2, with D hard to call. Germline V gene lookup returns CDR1 SGHTA and CDR2 FQGNSA. CDR3 size: 13 residues. Trimming shortened V by 1 base and J by 5 bases, and 8 bases separated the two germline ends. The CDR3 spells CASSLDGDYGYTF. CDR3 nucleotides: TGTGCCAGCAGCTTAGACGGAGATTATGGCTACACCTTC.

The chain links TRBV7-2 to TRBJ2-3, with 14 bases identical to TRBD2. The CDR3 contains 17 residues. V lost 4 bases, J lost 5 bases, and 8 bases stayed unmatched. CDR1 SGHTA and CDR2 FQGNSA come from the germline V gene. CDR3 DNA: TGTGCCAGCAGCTCCCGACTAGCGGGAGGGCTCGGAGATACGCAGTATTTT. Translating it yields CASSSRLAGGLGDTQYF.

The rearrangement uses TRBV10-3 and TRBJ2-1, with 7 bases fitting TRBD2. The length of the CDR3 is 18 residues. V gave up 0 bases and J gave up 7 bases; unmatched junction bases: 15. CDR1 and CDR2 (germline): ENHRY, SYGVKD. Here the CDR3 DNA reads TGTGCCATCAGTGAGTCGCTATTGGTGGGAGGGCCTTCAAATGAGCAGTTCTTC. Translated, it gives CAISESLLVGGPSNEQFF.

This clone was observed a single time. V gene TRBV5-1 combines with J gene TRBJ2-2; a possible D gene is TRBD1 (6 bases). CDR1 SGHRS and CDR2 YFSETQ come from the germline V gene. V lost 4 bases and J lost 6, with 13 bases in between. CDR3 length: 14 amino acids. The CDR3 is CASSLPRTAGELFF. The DNA of the CDR3 is TGCGCCAGCAGCCTCCCGCGGACAGCCGGGGAGCTGTTTTTT. The full variable domain, with the rest looked up from reference TRBV5-1 and TRBJ2-2, is KAGVTQTPRYLIKTRGQQVTLSCSPISGHRSVSWYQQTPGQGLQFLFEYFSETQRNKGNFPGRFSGRQFSNSRSEMNVSTLELGDSALYLCASSLPRTAGELFFGEGSRLTVL.

The V call is TRBV6-1, the J call TRBJ1-5; D perhaps matches TRBD1 (6 bases). Trimming stripped 5 bases from V and 9 bases from J, with 17 bases between. CDR3 length: 14 residues. CDR1 and CDR2 from the germline V gene are MNHNS and SASEGT. Here the CDR3 reads CASSPLQGGGPQHF. DNA for the CDR3: TGTGCCAGCAGTCCATTACAGGGTGGGGGGCCCCAGCATTTT.

DNA of the CDR3: TGTGCCAGCAGCCTACAGGGACTAGCGGGACCCAATGAGCAGTTCTTC. Encoded protein: CASSLQGLAGPNEQFF. The gene calls are TRBV11-2 and TRBJ2-1; 13 bases agree with TRBD2. This CDR3 has 16 amino acids. After removal of 5 bases from V and 6 bases from J, the junction contained 7 bases not matched to a gene. The germline CDR1 and CDR2 sequences are SGHAT and FQNNGV.

The table lists this clone with a few counts. The identical CDR3 is also encoded by other nucleotide sequences in the sample. This chain joins TRBV28 and TRBJ1-2; 8 nucleotides match TRBD1. The CDR3 has 12 residues. Germline CDR1 reads MDHEN; CDR2 reads SYDVKM. The ends lost 9 bases at V and 4 bases at J; junction bases unmatched: 4. The CDR3 region has the DNA TGTGCCAGTGGTGACAGGGGCTATGGCTACACCTTC. Translated: CASGDRGYGYTF.

This chain uses TRBV5-4 with TRBJ2-3; TRBD2 matches 11 bases. CDR3 length equals 16 residues. V lost 0 bases and J lost 5; bases outside the gene matches: 5. Germline CDR1 SGHNT, CDR2 YYREEE (reference sequence). DNA for the CDR3: TGTGCCAGCAGCTTGGGGGGTAGCGGGAGGGAAGATACGCAGTATTTT. This gives the protein CASSLGGSGREDTQYF.

The genes are TRBV28 and TRBJ1-2; D is ambiguous. Per germline, CDR1 MDHEN and CDR2 SYDVKM. The CDR3 is made up of 13 amino acids. Trimming removed 2 bases at V and 4 bases at J, with 8 bases between. The DNA of the CDR3 is TGTGCCAGCAGTTTAGGGTCTCGCTATGGCTACACCTTC. It specifies CASSLGSRYGYTF.

This rearrangement joins TRBV28 to TRBJ2-2, with a possible D match to TRBD1 (6 bases). CDR3 length: 14 amino acids. Germline V gene sequence: CDR1 MDHEN, CDR2 SYDVKM. Trimming shortened V by 7 bases and J by 3 bases, and 12 bases separated the two germline ends. CDR3 loop: CASNSGTHTGELFF. For the CDR3, the DNA is TGTGCCAGCAACTCCGGGACACACACCGGGGAGCTGTTTTTT. The full variable domain, completed using reference TRBV28 and TRBJ2-2, is DVKVTQSSRYLVKRTGEKVFLECVQDMDHENMFWYRQDPGLGLRLIYFSYDVKMKEKGDIPEGYSVSREKKERFSLILESASTNQTSMYLCASNSGTHTGELFFGEGSRLTVL.

This sequence joins TRBV7-3 and TRBJ2-2; no firm D call. This CDR3 has 13 amino acids. The germline V and J ends were trimmed by 2 bases and 6 bases, with 7 bases remaining between them. Germline loops: CDR1 SGHTA, CDR2 FQGTGA. The CDR3 bases are TGTGCCAGCAGCTTATTGGTGGCCGGGGAGCTGTTTTTT. Protein product: CASSLLVAGELFF.

This rearrangement joins TRBV28 to TRBJ2-3, with D possibly being TRBD1 (6 bases). V gave up 8 bases and J gave up 6 bases, with 9 bases separating them. CDR1 MDHEN and CDR2 SYDVKM come from the germline V gene. CDR3 length: 11 amino acids. The CDR3 is CASGQGDTQYF. The CDR3 DNA reads TGTGCCAGCGGTCAGGGGGATACGCAGTATTTT.

In its sample, this clone was seen many times. The chain combines TRBV11-1 with TRBJ2-3; TRBD2 aligns across 13 bases. Germline V lookup: CDR1 SGHAT, CDR2 FQDESV (reference sequence). This CDR3 comprises 16 residues. The V and J ends lost 4 bases and 3 bases, in that order; junction bases with no gene match: 4. In DNA form, the CDR3 reads TGTGCCAGCAGCTCGGGACTAGCGGGAAGAACAGATACGCAGTATTTT. Translation: CASSSGLAGRTDTQYF.

The rearrangement uses TRBV5-4 and TRBJ2-7, with D perhaps TRBD1 or TRBD2 (6 bases each). There are 12 residues in the CDR3. Per the germline V gene, CDR1 is SGHNT and CDR2 is YYREEE (reference sequence). V was shortened by 9 bases and J by 5 bases, with 15 bases between the two germline ends. In nucleotides, the CDR3 is TGTGCCACTGGACAGTGGAGGGACGAGCAGTACTTC. Its translation is CATGQWRDEQYF.

With regard to this clone: This sample also contains other DNA sequences that code for the same CDR3. The chain is built from TRBV5-1 and TRBJ2-2; D is unresolved. The germline V gene encodes CDR1 SGHRS and CDR2 YFSETQ. Trimming took 0 bases from V and 4 from J, leaving 7 bases between them. The CDR3 covers 14 residues. The DNA of the CDR3 is TGCGCCAGCAGCTTGGGCACCTCCACCGGGGAGCTGTTTTTT. Encoded protein: CASSLGTSTGELFF. Full variable domain (rest looked up from reference TRBV5-1 and TRBJ2-2): KAGVTQTPRYLIKTRGQQVTLSCSPISGHRSVSWYQQTPGQGLQFLFEYFSETQRNKGNFPGRFSGRQFSNSRSEMNVSTLELGDSALYLCASSLGTSTGELFFGEGSRLTVL.

V usage is TRBV15 and J usage is TRBJ2-1; 8 nucleotides match TRBD2. The CDR3 sequence is 14 residues long. Per the germline V gene, CDR1 is LNHNV and CDR2 is YYDKDF (reference sequence). V shed 0 bases and J 12 bases; nucleotides not matched to a gene: 7. The CDR3 DNA reads as TGTGCCACCAGCAGAGATAGCGGGGTCTTGTTGCAGTTCTTC. As protein: CATSRDSGVLLQFF.

J is TRBJ2-7 and V is TRBV7-9, with D perhaps being TRBD1 or TRBD2 (5 bases each). Germline lookup yields CDR1 SEHNR and CDR2 FQNEAQ (reference sequence). CDR3 length equals 15 residues. V lost 4 bases, J lost 6 bases, and 19 bases lay in between. The CDR3 spells CASSYLGRERGEQYF. Here the CDR3 DNA reads TGTGCCAGCAGCTATCTGGGACGGGAACGGGGCGAGCAGTACTTC.

The chain links TRBV9 to TRBJ1-2; 8 bases line up with TRBD1. V was clipped by 1 base and J by 10 bases; unmatched bases: 3. Looked up from germline, CDR1 is SGDLS and CDR2 is YYNGEE. The CDR3 is made up of 12 amino acids. The CDR3 DNA reads as TGTGCCAGCAGCGTAACCCAGGGGGCCTACACCTTC. Its translation: CASSVTQGAYTF.